One and the same sample provided the 3 T cell receptor beta chains below, sequenced in a study of CD8 T cells in ankylosing spondylitis. General study points: Typical of ankylosing spondylitis blood, it appeared, was a TCR beta motif of several highly homologous variants.

No cognate antigen is known for these TCRs. MiXCR, run by TCRdb on the 5' RACE reads, gives a single entry per CDR3 protein. The sample gives under 250,000 distinct CDR3 sequences, approximately 7.4% of which show up once; around 14% is in the top ten. Material: blood, either unsorted or a sorted T cell fraction (not recorded which). Every receptor here comes from a male donor with ankylosing spondylitis.

This clonotype showed up many times. The chain uses TRBV14 and TRBJ2-5; the D gene is possibly TRBD1 (6 bases). V dropped 3 bases and J dropped 5 bases, with 22 bases sitting between them. CDR1 and CDR2 (germline): SGHDN, FVKESK. This CDR3 has 17 residues. The DNA of the CDR3 is TGTGCCAGCAGCCACCGGGACCAGCGATTTAGGGGGGAGACCCAGTACTTC. The encoded protein is CASSHRDQRFRGETQYF.

In its sample, this clonotype was seen many times. The chain combines TRBV27 with TRBJ1-2; 11 bases are a match to TRBD1. V was clipped by 8 bases and J by 4 bases; unmatched bases: 9. This CDR3 has 15 amino acids. CDR1 is MNHEY and CDR2 is SMNVEV in the germline V gene (reference sequence). DNA for the CDR3: TGTGCCAGCCTCCCCGGGACAGGGGGGATCTATGGCTACACCTTC. This translates into CASLPGTGGIYGYTF.

This clonotype was seen many times. V and J are TRBV11-2 and TRBJ2-5, with D possibly matching TRBD2 (6 bases). In germline, CDR1 is SGHAT, CDR2 FQNNGV. V gave up 1 base and J gave up 5 bases, with 11 bases separating them. The CDR3 consists of 14 residues. The CDR3 bases are TGTGCCAGCAGCTTAGTGGTGGAGGGTGAGACCCAGTACTTC. Amino acid sequence: CASSLVVEGETQYF.